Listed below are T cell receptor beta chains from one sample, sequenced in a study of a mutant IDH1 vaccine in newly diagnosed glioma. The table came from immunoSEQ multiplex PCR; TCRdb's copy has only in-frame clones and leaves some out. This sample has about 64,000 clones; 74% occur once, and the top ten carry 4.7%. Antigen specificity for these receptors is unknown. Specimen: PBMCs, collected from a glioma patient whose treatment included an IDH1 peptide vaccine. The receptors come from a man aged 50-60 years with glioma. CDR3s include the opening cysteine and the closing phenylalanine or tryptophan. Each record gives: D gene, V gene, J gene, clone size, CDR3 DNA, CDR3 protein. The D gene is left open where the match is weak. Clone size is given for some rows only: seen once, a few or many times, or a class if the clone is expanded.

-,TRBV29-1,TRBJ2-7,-,TGCAGCGTTGAAGGCAGGCCCTACGAGCAGTACTTC,CSVEGRPYEQYF
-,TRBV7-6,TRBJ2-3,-,TGTGCCAGCAGCCCATGGACATATAGCACAGATACGCAGTATTTT,CASSPWTYSTDTQYF
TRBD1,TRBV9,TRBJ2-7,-,TGTGCCAGCAGCGCCACCGGGACAGGGGACCGCGAGCAGTACTTC,CASSATGTGDREQYF
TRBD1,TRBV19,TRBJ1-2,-,TGTGCCAGTAGTACCGGATCCAGGGGGACTAACTATGGCTACACCTTC,CASSTGSRGTNYGYTF
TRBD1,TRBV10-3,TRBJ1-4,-,TGTGCCATCAGTCGGGACAGTGAAAAACTGTTTTTT,CAISRDSEKLFF
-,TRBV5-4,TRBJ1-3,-,TGTGCCAGCAGCTTAGGCAACTCTGGAAACACCATATATTTT,CASSLGNSGNTIYF
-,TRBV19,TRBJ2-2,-,TGTGCCAGTAGTATTTACAGGGTTTCGATAGCCGGGGAGCTGTTTTTT,CASSIYRVSIAGELFF
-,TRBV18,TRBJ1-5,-,TGTGCCAGCTCAGGGGGGCGTGATCAGCCCCAGCATTTT,CASSGGRDQPQHF
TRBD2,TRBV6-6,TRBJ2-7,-,TGTGCCAGCAGTACCCCCCGGGAGGCCTACGAGCAGTACTTC,CASSTPREAYEQYF
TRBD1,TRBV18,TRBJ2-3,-,TGTGCCAGCTCACCAAGGATGGGTTCAGGGGGCAGAGCAGATACGCAGTATTTT,CASSPRMGSGGRADTQYF
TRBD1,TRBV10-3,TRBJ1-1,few,TGTGCCACCAGGGGGGCCCTGGGCACTGAAGCTTTCTTT,CATRGALGTEAFF
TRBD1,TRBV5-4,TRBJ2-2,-,TGTGCCAGCAGCTGGGGACAGGCCGGGGAGCTGTTTTTT,CASSWGQAGELFF
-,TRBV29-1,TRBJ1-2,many,TGCAGCGTTGAGGCAGGCGGCTATGGCTACACCTTC,CSVEAGGYGYTF
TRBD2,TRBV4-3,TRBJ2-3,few,TGCGCCAGCAGCCAAGATGGGAGTAGCGGGCATAGCACAGATACGCAGTATTTT,CASSQDGSSGHSTDTQYF
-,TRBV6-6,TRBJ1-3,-,TGTGCCACCGGGACAGGAAACACCATATATTTT,CATGTGNTIYF
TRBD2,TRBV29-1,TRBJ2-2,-,TGCAGCGCCCGGAGACGGGGGGACGGGGAGCTGTTTTTT,CSARRRGDGELFF
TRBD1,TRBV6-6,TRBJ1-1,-,TGTGCCAACGGACAGGGGGACACTGAAGCTTTCTTT,CANGQGDTEAFF
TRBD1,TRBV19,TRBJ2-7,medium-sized,TGTGCCAGTAGTATTCACCCCCGGACAGGGACGACCTACGAGCAGTACTTC,CASSIHPRTGTTYEQYF
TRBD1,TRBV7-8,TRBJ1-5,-,TGTGCCAGCAGCGCGACAGGGGCTAGCAATCAGCCCCAGCATTTT,CASSATGASNQPQHF
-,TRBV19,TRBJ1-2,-,TGTGCCAGTAGTATTGTTGGGACTAACTATGGCTACACCTTC,CASSIVGTNYGYTF
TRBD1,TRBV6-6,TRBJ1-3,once,TGTGCCAGCAGCAGTACCGGGACAGGGGGAGGAAACACCATATATTTT,CASSSTGTGGGNTIYF
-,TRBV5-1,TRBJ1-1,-,TGCGCCAGCAGCTTAGAGACGGAAGCTTTCTTT,CASSLETEAFF
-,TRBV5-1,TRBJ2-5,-,TGCGCCAGCAGCTCGGGAAAATTGGAGACCCAGTACTTC,CASSSGKLETQYF
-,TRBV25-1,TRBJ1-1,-,TGTGCCAGCAAGAGGGGAACTGAAGCTTTCTTT,CASKRGTEAFF
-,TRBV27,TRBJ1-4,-,TGTGCCAGCAGTTTAGAAGGGCAGGGAGGCGAAAAACTGTTTTTT,CASSLEGQGGEKLFF
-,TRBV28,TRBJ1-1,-,TGTGCCAGCAGTCTCACAGCCACTGAAGCTTTCTTT,CASSLTATEAFF
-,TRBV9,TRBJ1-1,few,TGTGCCAGCAGCGTAGGAGGGGGGTCAACTGAAGCTTTCTTT,CASSVGGGSTEAFF
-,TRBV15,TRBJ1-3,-,TGTGCCACCAGCACCCCAGGGCTGACAGGAAACACCATATATTTT,CATSTPGLTGNTIYF
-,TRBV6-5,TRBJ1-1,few,TGTGCCAGCAGCCTTGCGCGGAACACTGAAGCTTTCTTT,CASSLARNTEAFF
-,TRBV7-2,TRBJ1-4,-,TGTGCCAGCAGCCAGAACATTGGATTTAATGAAAAACTGTTTTTT,CASSQNIGFNEKLFF
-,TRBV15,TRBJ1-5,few,TGTGCCACCAGCGGTTTTCGGGCAACTGGCAATCAGCCCCAGCATTTT,CATSGFRATGNQPQHF
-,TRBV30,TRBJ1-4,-,TGTGCCTGGAGCGCCTTTCATAGGGAAAAACTGTTTTTT,CAWSAFHREKLFF
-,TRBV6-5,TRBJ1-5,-,TGTGCCAGTAGCTACCAGGGGAATCAGCCCCAGCATTTT,CASSYQGNQPQHF
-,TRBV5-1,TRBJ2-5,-,TGCGCCAGCAGAGTGGGAGACGACCAAGAGACCCAGTACTTC,CASRVGDDQETQYF
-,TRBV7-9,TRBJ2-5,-,TGTGCCAGCAGCTCCCGGGACACCTCCCGGGAGACCCAGTACTTC,CASSSRDTSRETQYF
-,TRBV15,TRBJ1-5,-,TGTGCCACCAGCAGAGATATAGGGGGGGATCAGCCCCAGCATTTT,CATSRDIGGDQPQHF
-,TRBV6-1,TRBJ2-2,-,TGTGCCAGCAGTTCGTCCGGGAACACCGGGGAGCTGTTTTTT,CASSSSGNTGELFF
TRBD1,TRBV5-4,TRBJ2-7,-,TGTGCCAGCAGCTTGACCTGGACAGGGGAGGTTTACGAGCAGTACTTC,CASSLTWTGEVYEQYF
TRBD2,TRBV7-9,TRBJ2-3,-,TGTGCCAGCAGCTTAGGCGGGGGGGCCAGCGCAGATACGCAGTATTTT,CASSLGGGASADTQYF
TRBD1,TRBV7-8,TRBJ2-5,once,TGTGCCAGCAGCTTAACGACAGGGGTGCGGGAGACCCAGTACTTC,CASSLTTGVRETQYF
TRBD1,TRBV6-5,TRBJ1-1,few,TGTGCCAGCAGTTACCGGGACAGCGAAGCTTTCTTT,CASSYRDSEAFF
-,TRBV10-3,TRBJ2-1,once,TGTGCCATCACTAGGACAACGACCTACAATGAGCAGTTCTTC,CAITRTTTYNEQFF
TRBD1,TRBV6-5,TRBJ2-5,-,TGTGCCAGCAGTTACTCGACAGGGGCCGTGGCGACCCAGTACTTC,CASSYSTGAVATQYF
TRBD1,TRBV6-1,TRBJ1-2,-,TGTGCCAGCAGCGTCCCGGGACAGGGGCACACCTTC,CASSVPGQGHTF
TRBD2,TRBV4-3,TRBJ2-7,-,TGCGCCAGCAGCCAAGGGTGGGGGGGGAGGTCCTACGAGCAGTACTTC,CASSQGWGGRSYEQYF
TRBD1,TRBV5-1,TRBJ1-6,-,TGCGCCAGCAGCTGGGGGACAGGGGGGTCCTATAATTCACCCCTCCACTTT,CASSWGTGGSYNSPLHF
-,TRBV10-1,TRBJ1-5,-,TGCGCCAGCAGGGATTATCAGCCCCAGCATTTT,CASRDYQPQHF
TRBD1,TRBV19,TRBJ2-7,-,TGTGCCAGTAGTATAGGACAGGGAAGGAGGCAGTACTTC,CASSIGQGRRQYF
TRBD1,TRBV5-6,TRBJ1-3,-,TGTGCCAGCAGCTTCGGGACAGAAACTGGAAACACCATATATTTT,CASSFGTETGNTIYF
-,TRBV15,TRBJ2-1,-,TGTGCCACCAGCAGAGTGGCGGCTCACAATGAGCAGTTCTTC,CATSRVAAHNEQFF